This TCR beta chain was obtained from a study of tumor-infiltrating lymphocytes in localized non-small cell lung cancer. Study background: Patients included smokers and never-smokers with various histologies, some sampled after neoadjuvant chemotherapy. Each patient gave resected tumor and non-adjacent uninvolved lung tissue. The study's findings and limits: Different pieces of the same tissue went to different assays, confounding technical variation with intratumor heterogeneity.

Assay: immunoSEQ multiplex PCR; the TCRdb copy retains only in-frame clones and omits some. The repertoire includes about 13,000 clones, roughly 78% of them detected once, and about 12% sits in the top ten. V lost 4 bases and J 10 bases, leaving 16 bases between the germline ends. Germline V gene sequence: CDR1 SNHLY, CDR2 FYNNEI. This CDR3 has 13 amino acids. Remarks on this clone: Its cognate antigen is unknown.

This clonotype originated in a human donor with non-small cell lung cancer. Sequencing was done on a sample of lung tumor tissue. This chain links TRBV2 with TRBJ1-2; no clear D. The CDR3 DNA sequence: TGTGCCAGCAGTGCGTGGCAGGAAAAAGACTACACCTTC. Protein product: CASSAWQEKDYTF.